This T cell receptor (beta chain) emerged from a study of cytomegalovirus exposure and HLA in healthy donors. Donors were nominally healthy when sampled, though unrecorded immune exposures were likely. With respect to this clone: Its specificity is unknown.

Whole-study findings and limits: TCR beta chain V- and J-gene trimming was linked, in a later analysis, to a missense variant in DCLRE1C. A later analysis reportedly identified an Asian-associated ancestry cluster as carrying fewer N-insertions than the 666-donor mean. Excluded: some indistinguishable V segments such as TRBV6-2 and TRBV6-3.

PCR amplification relied on 60 Vbeta primers (plus 13 Jbeta primers). The method was immunoSEQ multiplex PCR; TCRdb's version includes in-frame clones alone and lacks a portion of them. The data hold approximately 130,000 clones, with 80% to 85% observed a single time. V was clipped by 5 bases and J by 2 bases; unmatched bases: 13. The CDR3 sequence is 17 residues long. Germline V lookup: CDR1 SNHLY, CDR2 FYNNEI. This clonotype was obtained from a young man in good health and CMV-seronegative. Sample: PBMCs. This sequence joins TRBV2 and TRBJ2-5; 8 nucleotides line up with TRBD2. CDR3 protein: CASSPIPSGGEQETQYF. The CDR3 bases are TGTGCCAGCAGTCCAATCCCCAGCGGGGGTGAGCAAGAGACCCAGTACTTC.